The clone carrying this T cell receptor beta chain has just one count. Its antigen is unidentified. The assay was immunoSEQ multiplex PCR, and TCRdb's table has in-frame clones only and misses some. The sample has approximately 200,000 clones, around 72% seen once. These data are taken from a study of cytotoxic CD8 clonotypes in ibrutinib-treated CLL. Study-level points and caveats: Clonality rose at ibrutinib response, held steady in sustained remission, and fell toward baseline at progression.

This clonotype was sampled from a human donor with chronic lymphocytic leukemia. The sequencing here drew on PBMCs, taken after 24 months of ibrutinib treatment.

In nucleotides, the CDR3 is TGTGCCAGCAGCGTAATGGGGGCGGGTTTCACTGAAGCTTTCTTT. Its protein product is CASSVMGAGFTEAFF. The chain is built from TRBV9 and TRBJ1-1; D possibly corresponds to TRBD1 (6 bases). Trimming cost V 1 base and J 4 bases, with 14 bases left between them. There are 15 residues in the CDR3. CDR1 and CDR2 from the germline V gene are SGDLS and YYNGEE.